This T cell receptor (beta chain) was profiled in a study of T cell responses to AZD1222 COVID-19 vaccine. Sequencing was performed with immunoSEQ multiplex PCR; in TCRdb, only in-frame clones are kept and a portion is missing. The table records about 110,000 clones, roughly 90% of them present only once. The germline V gene encodes CDR1 SGHRS and CDR2 YFSETQ. CDR3 length: 12 residues. V was clipped by 2 bases and J by 9 bases; unmatched bases: 0. Here the sequenced sample was peripheral blood, taken on day 0 of MenACWY control vaccination. V usage is TRBV5-1 and J usage is TRBJ2-1; 9 bases match TRBD1. This clonotype was obtained from an adult in good health. The CDR3 loop reads CASSLQGAEQFF. For the CDR3, the DNA is TGCGCCAGCAGCTTACAGGGGGCTGAGCAGTTCTTC.